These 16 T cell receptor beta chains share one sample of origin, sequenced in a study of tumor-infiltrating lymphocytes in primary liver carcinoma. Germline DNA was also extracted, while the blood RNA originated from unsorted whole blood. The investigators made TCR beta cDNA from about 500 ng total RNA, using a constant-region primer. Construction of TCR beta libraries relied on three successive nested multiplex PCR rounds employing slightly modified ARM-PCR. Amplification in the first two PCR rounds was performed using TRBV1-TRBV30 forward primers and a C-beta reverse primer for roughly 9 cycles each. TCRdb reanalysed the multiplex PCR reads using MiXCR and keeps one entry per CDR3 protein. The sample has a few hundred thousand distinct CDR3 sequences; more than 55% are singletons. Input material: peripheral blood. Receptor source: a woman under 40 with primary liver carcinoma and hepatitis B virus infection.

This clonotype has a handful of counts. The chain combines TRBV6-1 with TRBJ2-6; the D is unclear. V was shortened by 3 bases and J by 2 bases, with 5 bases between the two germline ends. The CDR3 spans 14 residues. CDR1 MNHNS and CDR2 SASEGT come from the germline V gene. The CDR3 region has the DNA TGTGCCAGCAGTGACACAGCTGGGGCCAACGTCCTGACTTTC. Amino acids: CASSDTAGANVLTF.

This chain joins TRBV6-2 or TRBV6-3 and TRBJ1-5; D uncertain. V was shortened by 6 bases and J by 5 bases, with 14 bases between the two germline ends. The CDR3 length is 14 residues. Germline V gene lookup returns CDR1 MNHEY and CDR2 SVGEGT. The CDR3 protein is CASRMGGPHQPQHF. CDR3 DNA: TGTGCCAGCAGAATGGGAGGACCTCATCAGCCCCAGCATTTT.

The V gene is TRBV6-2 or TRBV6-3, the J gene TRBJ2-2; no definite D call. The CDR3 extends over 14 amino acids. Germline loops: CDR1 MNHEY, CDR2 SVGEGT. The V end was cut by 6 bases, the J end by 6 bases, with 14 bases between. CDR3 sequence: CASRVTLSPGELFF. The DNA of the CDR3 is TGTGCCAGCAGAGTTACCCTTAGCCCCGGGGAGCTGTTTTTT.

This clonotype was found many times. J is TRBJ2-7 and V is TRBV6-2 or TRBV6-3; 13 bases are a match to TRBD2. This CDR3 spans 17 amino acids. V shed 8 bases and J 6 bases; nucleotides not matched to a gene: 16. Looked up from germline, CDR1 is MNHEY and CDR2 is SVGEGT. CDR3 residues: CASRAGLAGVQVGEQYF. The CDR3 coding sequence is TGTGCCAGCCGCGCCGGACTAGCGGGAGTCCAGGTCGGCGAGCAGTACTTC.

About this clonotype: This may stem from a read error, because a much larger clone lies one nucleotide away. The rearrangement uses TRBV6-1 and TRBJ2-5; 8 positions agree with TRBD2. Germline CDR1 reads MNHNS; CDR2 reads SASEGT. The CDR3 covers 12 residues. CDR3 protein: CVSGSTGETQYF. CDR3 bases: TGTGTCAGCGGGAGTACCGGGGAGACCCAGTACTTC.

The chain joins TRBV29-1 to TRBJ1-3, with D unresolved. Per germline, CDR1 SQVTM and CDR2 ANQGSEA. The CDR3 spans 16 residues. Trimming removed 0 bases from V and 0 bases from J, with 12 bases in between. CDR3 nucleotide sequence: TGCAGCGTTGAAGATCTTGGGCAGGACTCTGGAAACACCATATATTTT. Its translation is CSVEDLGQDSGNTIYF.

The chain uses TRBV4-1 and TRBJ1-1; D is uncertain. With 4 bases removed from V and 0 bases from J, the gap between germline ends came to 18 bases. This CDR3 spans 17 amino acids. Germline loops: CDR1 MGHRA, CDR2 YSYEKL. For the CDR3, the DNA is TGCGCCAGCAGCCGGGCACCGGGGTCCGGGGTGAACACTGAAGCTTTCTTT. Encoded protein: CASSRAPGSGVNTEAFF.

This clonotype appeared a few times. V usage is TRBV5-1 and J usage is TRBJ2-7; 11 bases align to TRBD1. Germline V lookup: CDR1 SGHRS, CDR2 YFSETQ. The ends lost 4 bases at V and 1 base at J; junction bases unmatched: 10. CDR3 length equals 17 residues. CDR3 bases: TGCGCCAGCAGCCTTCCCGGACAGGGGGCCTTTTCCTACGAGCAGTACTTC. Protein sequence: CASSLPGQGAFSYEQYF.

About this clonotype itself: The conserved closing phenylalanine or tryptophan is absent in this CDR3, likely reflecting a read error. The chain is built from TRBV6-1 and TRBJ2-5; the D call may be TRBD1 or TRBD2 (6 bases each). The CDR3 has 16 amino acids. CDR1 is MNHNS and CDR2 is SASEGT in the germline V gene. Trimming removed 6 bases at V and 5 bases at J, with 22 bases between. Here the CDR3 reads CASSVNLAQGTETQYL. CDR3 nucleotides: TGTGCCAGCAGCGTAAATCTCGCCCAGGGGACTGAGACCCAGTACCTC.

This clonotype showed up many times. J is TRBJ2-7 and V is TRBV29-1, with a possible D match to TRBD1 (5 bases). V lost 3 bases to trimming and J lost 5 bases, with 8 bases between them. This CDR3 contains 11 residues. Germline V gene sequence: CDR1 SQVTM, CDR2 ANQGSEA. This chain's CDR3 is CSVDQGHEQYF. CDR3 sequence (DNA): TGCAGCGTTGATCAGGGCCACGAGCAGTACTTC.

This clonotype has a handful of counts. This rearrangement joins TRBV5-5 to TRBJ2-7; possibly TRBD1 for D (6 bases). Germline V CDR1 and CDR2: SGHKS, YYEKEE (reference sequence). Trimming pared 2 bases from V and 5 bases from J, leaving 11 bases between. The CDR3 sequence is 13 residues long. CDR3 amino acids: CASSLQGFDEQYF. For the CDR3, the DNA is TGTGCCAGCAGCTTACAGGGTTTCGACGAGCAGTACTTC.

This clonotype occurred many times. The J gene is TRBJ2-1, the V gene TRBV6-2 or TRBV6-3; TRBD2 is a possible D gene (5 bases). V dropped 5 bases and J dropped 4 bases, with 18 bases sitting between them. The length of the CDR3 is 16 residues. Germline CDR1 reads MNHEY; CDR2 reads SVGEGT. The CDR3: CASSPSTLAQYNEQFF. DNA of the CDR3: TGTGCCAGCAGTCCGTCGACCCTAGCCCAGTACAATGAGCAGTTCTTC.

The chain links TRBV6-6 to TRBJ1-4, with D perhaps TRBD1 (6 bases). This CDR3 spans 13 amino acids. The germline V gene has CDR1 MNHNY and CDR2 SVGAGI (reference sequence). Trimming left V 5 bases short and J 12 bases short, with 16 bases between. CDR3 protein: CASSRGRVEQLFF. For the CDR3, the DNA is TGTGCCAGCAGTCGGGGGCGAGTGGAACAACTGTTTTTT.

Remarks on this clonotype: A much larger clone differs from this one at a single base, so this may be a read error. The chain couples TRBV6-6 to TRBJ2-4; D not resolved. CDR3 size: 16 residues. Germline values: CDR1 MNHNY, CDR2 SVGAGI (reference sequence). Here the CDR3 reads CPSSPVGPLAKNIQYF. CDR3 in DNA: TGTCCCAGCAGTCCTGTGGGTCCCCTAGCCAAAAACATTCAGTACTTC.

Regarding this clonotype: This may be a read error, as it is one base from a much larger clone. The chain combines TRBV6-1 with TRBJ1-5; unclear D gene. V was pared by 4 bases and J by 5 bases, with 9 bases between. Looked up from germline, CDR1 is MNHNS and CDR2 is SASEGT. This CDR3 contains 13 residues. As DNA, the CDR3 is TGTGCCAGCAGTGGAATACAAGATCAGCCCCAGCATTTT. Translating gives CASSGIQDQPQHF.

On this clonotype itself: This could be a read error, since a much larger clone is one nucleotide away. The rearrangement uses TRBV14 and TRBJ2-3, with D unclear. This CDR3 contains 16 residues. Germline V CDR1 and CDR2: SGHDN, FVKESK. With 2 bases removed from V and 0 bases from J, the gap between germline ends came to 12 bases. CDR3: CASSQRRSFSTDTQYF. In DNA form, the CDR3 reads TGTGCCAGCAGCCAAAGGCGGAGTTTTAGCACAGATACGCAGTATTTT.